This T cell receptor beta chain is drawn from a study of identifying expanded T cells in peripheral blood. General study findings and limits: Variance in clone template counts between approximately two-week samples significantly increased with total template count across all healthy donors. Over two and four weeks, about 15 and 19 clones changed, versus approximately 1.1 between replicates.

Germline CDR1 is MNHEY and CDR2 is SVGAGI. This CDR3 comprises 15 residues. The J segment lost 8 bases and the V segment lost 6 bases, leaving 13 bases of the junction unmatched. The protocol was immunoSEQ multiplex PCR, while the TCRdb copy is restricted to in-frame clones and leaves out a portion. This table holds approximately 100,000 clones, around nine tenths found once. As concerns this clone: Its cognate antigen is unknown.

Sequencing was carried out using blood. The rearrangement uses TRBV6-5 and TRBJ1-1, with 9 bases matching TRBD1. The clonotype comes from a person aged 18 to 69 in good health. The CDR3 DNA sequence: TGTGCCAGCAGGAGGCCCGGGACAGGGAACGGGGAAGCTTTCTTT. Residues: CASRRPGTGNGEAFF.